The 13 T cell receptor beta chains in this list originate from one sample, sequenced in a study of a mutant IDH1 vaccine in newly diagnosed glioma. Time point given: week 11, during vaccination. All doses held 300 ug of mutant IDH1 20-mer peptide, with topical imiquimod. The method was immunoSEQ multiplex PCR; TCRdb's version includes in-frame clones alone and lacks a portion of them. The sample lists tens of thousands of clones, 84% occurring once. Antigen specificity for these receptors is unknown. The input for sequencing was PBMCs, taken from a glioma patient whose treatment included an IDH1 peptide vaccine. These receptor sequences come from a man in his forties with glioma.

The chain joins TRBV5-5 to TRBJ2-1, with D unresolved. Germline CDR1 SGHKS, CDR2 YYEKEE (reference sequence). V lost 2 bases, J lost 4 bases, and 1 base lay in between. This CDR3 region has 11 residues. CDR3 DNA sequence: TGTGCCAGCAGCTTTTACAATGAGCAGTTCTTC. Its protein product is CASSFYNEQFF.

The genes are TRBV7-9 and TRBJ2-3, with a tentative D call TRBD2 (6 bases). The V gene lost 5 bases and the J gene lost 3 bases, with 12 bases spanning the gap. The CDR3 has 14 amino acids. Per germline, CDR1 SEHNR and CDR2 FQNEAQ (reference sequence). The CDR3 DNA sequence: TGTGCCAGCAGCCCCGGGACTGGGACAGATACGCAGTATTTT. The encoded protein is CASSPGTGTDTQYF.

V and J are TRBV29-1 and TRBJ2-7; a weak D match, TRBD1 (7 bases). Trimming stripped 7 bases from V and 4 bases from J, with 11 bases between. Per germline, CDR1 SQVTM and CDR2 ANQGSEA. The CDR3 runs 11 residues. For the CDR3, the DNA is TGCAGCGCCAGGGGGGAGTACGAGCAGTACTTC. Translating it yields CSARGEYEQYF.

The chain joins TRBV29-1 to TRBJ1-4; 11 bases match TRBD1. The germline V gene encodes CDR1 SQVTM and CDR2 ANQGSEA. Trimming removed 7 bases from V and 7 bases from J; junction bases left unmatched: 5. This CDR3 is built from 13 residues. The CDR3 nucleotides are TGCAGCGCCACGGGACAGGGGGGTGAAAAACTGTTTTTT. Protein product: CSATGQGGEKLFF.

This clone has only a few counts. CDR3 loop: CASSLSTGSGTFF. Here the CDR3 DNA reads TGTGCCAGCAGCTTATCGACAGGGTCCGGTACGTTCTTC. The chain carries TRBV7-2 and TRBJ2-1, with TRBD1 matching 7 bases. After removal of 2 bases from V and 15 bases from J, the junction contained 10 bases not matched to a gene. This CDR3 has 13 amino acids. Germline values: CDR1 SGHTA, CDR2 FQGNSA.

This chain uses TRBV5-1 with TRBJ2-3; D might be TRBD2 (5 bases). Looked up from germline, CDR1 is SGHRS and CDR2 is YFSETQ. The CDR3 is 16 residues long. Trimming removed 4 bases at V and 0 bases at J, with 15 bases between. CDR3 protein: CASSPRTGGSTDTQYF. CDR3 nucleotide sequence: TGCGCCAGCAGCCCGAGGACTGGAGGAAGCACAGATACGCAGTATTTT.

The chain recombines TRBV5-4 with TRBJ2-5, with 7 bases that match TRBD1. CDR1 SGHNT and CDR2 YYREEE come from the germline V gene (reference sequence). The CDR3 length is 14 residues. V dropped 2 bases and J dropped 5; count of bases not matched to a gene: 6. CDR3 protein: CASSLRGQVETQYF. CDR3 DNA: TGTGCCAGCAGCTTACGAGGACAGGTTGAGACCCAGTACTTC. The full variable domain, completed using reference TRBV5-4 and TRBJ2-5, is ETGVTQSPTHLIKTRGQQVTLRCSSQSGHNTVSWYQQALGQGPQFIFQYYREEENGRGNFPPRFSGLQFPNYSSELNVNALELDDSALYLCASSLRGQVETQYFGPGTRLLVL.

The V call is TRBV10-1, the J call TRBJ2-7; no firm D call. The CDR3 is 15 residues long. The germline gives CDR1 WNHNN, CDR2 SYGVQD (reference sequence). In DNA form, the CDR3 reads TGCGCGCCCTCGCCTCCCCGAGGACCAACCTACGAGCAGTACTTC. As protein: CAPSPPRGPTYEQYF.

The genes are TRBV6-1 and TRBJ2-7; D may be TRBD2 (6 bases). The germline gives CDR1 MNHNS, CDR2 SASEGT. The CDR3 covers 15 residues. V lost 8 bases and J 1 base, leaving 18 bases between the germline ends. CDR3 nucleotides: TGTGCCAGCTTTCAGCTCCACGGAGGGTCCTACGAGCAGTACTTC. Its protein product is CASFQLHGGSYEQYF.

Turning to this clone: One end of the junction does not line up with germline, which may come from a read error. Here the CDR3 reads CASSVRGLAEYRNF. DNA for the CDR3: TGTGCCAGCAGCGTGAGGGGACTAGCGGAATATCGGAATTTT. The V call is TRBV9, the J call TRBJ2-3; 11 nucleotides line up with TRBD2. Germline CDR1 reads SGDLS; CDR2 reads YYNGEE. The CDR3 spans 14 residues. The entire variable domain, with the rest obtained from reference TRBV9 and TRBJ2-3, is as follows: DSGVTQTPKHLITATGQRVTLRCSPRSGDLSVYWYQQSLDQGLQFLIQYYNGEERAKGNILERFSAQQFPDLHSELNLSSLELGDSALYFCASSVRGLAEYRNFGPGTRLTVL.

V and J are TRBV5-4 and TRBJ2-3; TRBD2 agrees at 8 bases. CDR1 is SGHNT and CDR2 is YYREEE in the germline V gene (reference sequence). V lost 1 base and J lost 1; bases outside the gene matches: 2. This CDR3 comprises 15 residues. In DNA, the CDR3 is TGTGCCAGCAGCTTGCGGGAGGGCCGCACAGATACGCAGTATTTT. The encoded protein is CASSLREGRTDTQYF.

CDR3 sequence: CAWRVTYEQYF. The CDR3 region has the DNA TGTGCCTGGAGGGTTACCTACGAGCAGTACTTC. The V gene is TRBV30, the J gene TRBJ2-7; D not resolved. CDR3 length: 11 residues. The germline V gene encodes CDR1 GTSNPN and CDR2 SVGIG (reference sequence). The V end lost 3 bases, the J end lost 2 bases, and 5 bases lay between the germline ends.

The chain has TRBV5-1 and TRBJ2-7, with 8 bases aligning to TRBD2. The CDR3 is made up of 14 amino acids. The V and J ends lost 4 bases and 4 bases, in that order; junction bases with no gene match: 7. Germline V gives CDR1 SGHRS, CDR2 YFSETQ. For the CDR3, the DNA is TGCGCCAGCAGCGCCGGGACTAGGGGGTACGAGCAGTACTTC. It translates to CASSAGTRGYEQYF.